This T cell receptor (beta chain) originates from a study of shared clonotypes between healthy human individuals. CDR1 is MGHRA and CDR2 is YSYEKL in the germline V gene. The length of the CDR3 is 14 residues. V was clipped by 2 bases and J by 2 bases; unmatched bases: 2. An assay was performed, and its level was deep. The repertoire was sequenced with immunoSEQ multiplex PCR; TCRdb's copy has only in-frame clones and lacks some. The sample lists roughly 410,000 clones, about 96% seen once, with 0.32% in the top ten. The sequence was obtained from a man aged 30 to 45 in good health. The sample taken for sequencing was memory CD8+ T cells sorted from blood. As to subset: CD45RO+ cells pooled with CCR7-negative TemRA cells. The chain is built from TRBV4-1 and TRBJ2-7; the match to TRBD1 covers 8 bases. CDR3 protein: CASSQRTGTYEQYF. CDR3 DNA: TGCGCCAGCAGCCAACGGACAGGGACCTACGAGCAGTACTTC.